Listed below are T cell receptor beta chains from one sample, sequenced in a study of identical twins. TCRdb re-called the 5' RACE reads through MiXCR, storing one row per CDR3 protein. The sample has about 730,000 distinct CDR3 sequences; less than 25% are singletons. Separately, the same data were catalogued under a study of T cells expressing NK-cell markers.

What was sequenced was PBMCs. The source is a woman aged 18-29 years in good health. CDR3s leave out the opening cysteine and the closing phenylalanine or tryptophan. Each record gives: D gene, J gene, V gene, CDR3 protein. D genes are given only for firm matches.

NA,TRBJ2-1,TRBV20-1,SASVGPAYNEQF
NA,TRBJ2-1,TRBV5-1,ASSWNPIGSDLSYNEQF
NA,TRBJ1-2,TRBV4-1,ASSQERTDPYGYT
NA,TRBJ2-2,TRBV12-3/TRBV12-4,ASGLGSGELF
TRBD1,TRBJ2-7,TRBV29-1,SVERQGVYD
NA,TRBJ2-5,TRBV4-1,ASSQDSVRELIEETQY
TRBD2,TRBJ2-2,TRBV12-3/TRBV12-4,ASSARGSGTGELF
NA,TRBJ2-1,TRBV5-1,ASSFWGVSEQF
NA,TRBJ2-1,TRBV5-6,ASSRLAQYNEQF
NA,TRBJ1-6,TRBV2,ASRQASSYNSPLH
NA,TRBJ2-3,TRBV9,ASSDGSVDTQY
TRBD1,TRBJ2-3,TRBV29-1,SVVYRGPPDTQY
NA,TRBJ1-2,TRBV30,AYHEGQPNYYGYT
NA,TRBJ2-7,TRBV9,ASSVGVSYEQY
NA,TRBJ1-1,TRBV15,ATSRVTGTTEAF
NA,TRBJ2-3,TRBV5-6,ASSLSRRPQDTQY
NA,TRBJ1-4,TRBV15,ATSGGWLALEEKLF
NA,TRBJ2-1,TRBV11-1,ASSPPDKISRTQNEQF
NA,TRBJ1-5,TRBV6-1,ASRVQVKQPQH
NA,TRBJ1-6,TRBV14,ASSQGREYSPLH